Listed below are T cell receptor beta chains from one sample, sequenced in a study of Ad26.COV2.S vaccination and SARS-CoV-2 variants. Sequencing was performed with immunoSEQ multiplex PCR; in TCRdb, only in-frame clones are kept and a portion is missing. The profile shows around 420,000 clones, around nine tenths of them singletons. This specimen was peripheral blood, taken in a trial of Ad26.COV2.S vaccine versus placebo. These receptors were obtained from a person aged 18-65 years who received the Ad26.COV2.S COVID-19 vaccine or a placebo. The CDR3 runs from the conserved cysteine through the conserved F or W. The order of the fields is CDR3 protein, CDR3 DNA, clone size, D gene, J gene, V gene. A D gene is named only where the DNA matches it firmly. A row's size may be missing; if present it is once, few, many or a size class.

CDR3: CASSHSTGTVNYGYTF
DNA: TGTGCCAGCAGCCACAGTACCGGGACAGTAAACTATGGCTACACCTTC
size: .
D: TRBD1
J: TRBJ1-2
V: TRBV3-1/TRBV3-2

CDR3: CASSSAGYSGNTIYF
DNA: TGTGCCAGCAGCTCCGCCGGGTACTCTGGAAACACCATATATTTT
size: few
D: .
J: TRBJ1-3
V: TRBV7-2

CDR3: CASFNGGLNEQFF
DNA: TGTGCCAGCTTCAACGGGGGATTAAATGAGCAGTTCTTC
size: .
D: .
J: TRBJ2-1
V: TRBV12-3/TRBV12-4

CDR3: CASSRTGSSYNSPLHF
DNA: TGTGCCAGCAGCCGGACAGGGAGCTCCTATAATTCACCCCTCCACTTT
size: .
D: TRBD1
J: TRBJ1-6
V: TRBV6-2/TRBV6-3

CDR3: CASSLEGNNSPLHF
DNA: TGTGCCAGCAGCCTCGAGGGTAATAATTCACCCCTCCACTTT
size: .
D: .
J: TRBJ1-6
V: TRBV11-3

CDR3: CASSSRGAGGEQPQHF
DNA: TGTGCCAGCAGCTCCCGGGGGGCCGGGGGCGAGCAGCCCCAGCATTTT
size: .
D: .
J: TRBJ1-5
V: TRBV7-8

CDR3: CASSHPRKGRAENTGELFF
DNA: TGCGCCAGCAGCCACCCCAGAAAGGGTCGGGCTGAGAACACCGGGGAGCTGTTTTTT
size: .
D: .
J: TRBJ2-2
V: TRBV4-1

CDR3: CASSGTSGLSYNEQFF
DNA: TGTGCCAGCAGTGGGACTAGCGGGTTATCCTACAATGAGCAGTTCTTC
size: .
D: TRBD2
J: TRBJ2-1
V: TRBV28

CDR3: CSASAIRDFVGNEQFF
DNA: TGCAGTGCTAGTGCAATCCGGGACTTCGTCGGCAATGAGCAGTTCTTC
size: .
D: .
J: TRBJ2-1
V: TRBV20-1

CDR3: CASSLGAQGGSYEQYF
DNA: TGTGCCAGCAGCTTAGGGGCACAGGGGGGCTCCTACGAGCAGTACTTC
size: few
D: TRBD1
J: TRBJ2-7
V: TRBV7-9

CDR3: CASSSNVGTGLQPQHF
DNA: TGTGCCAGCAGCTCCAACGTCGGGACAGGGCTTCAGCCCCAGCATTTT
size: .
D: TRBD1
J: TRBJ1-5
V: TRBV7-9

CDR3: CASSLAGGAAGELFF
DNA: TGTGCCAGCAGCTTAGCCGGAGGGGCGGCCGGGGAGCTGTTTTTT
size: once
D: .
J: TRBJ2-2
V: TRBV7-2

CDR3: CASSLAREGWEKLFF
DNA: TGTGCCAGCAGCTTGGCCAGGGAGGGATGGGAAAAACTGTTTTTT
size: .
D: .
J: TRBJ1-4
V: TRBV5-5

CDR3: CASNPPGDYTEAFF
DNA: TGTGCCAGTAACCCCCCGGGGGACTACACTGAAGCTTTCTTT
size: .
D: .
J: TRBJ1-1
V: TRBV19

CDR3: CASSLQPNQPQHF
DNA: TGTGCCAGCAGCTTACAGCCCAATCAGCCCCAGCATTTT
size: .
D: .
J: TRBJ1-5
V: TRBV11-2

CDR3: CASTTVIGSGANVLTF
DNA: TGTGCCAGCACCACAGTGATTGGCTCTGGGGCCAACGTCCTGACTTTC
size: .
D: .
J: TRBJ2-6
V: TRBV3-1/TRBV3-2

CDR3: CASSSRLAGEETQYF
DNA: TGTGCCAGCAGCTCCCGACTAGCGGGGGAAGAGACCCAGTACTTC
size: once
D: TRBD2
J: TRBJ2-5
V: TRBV11-2